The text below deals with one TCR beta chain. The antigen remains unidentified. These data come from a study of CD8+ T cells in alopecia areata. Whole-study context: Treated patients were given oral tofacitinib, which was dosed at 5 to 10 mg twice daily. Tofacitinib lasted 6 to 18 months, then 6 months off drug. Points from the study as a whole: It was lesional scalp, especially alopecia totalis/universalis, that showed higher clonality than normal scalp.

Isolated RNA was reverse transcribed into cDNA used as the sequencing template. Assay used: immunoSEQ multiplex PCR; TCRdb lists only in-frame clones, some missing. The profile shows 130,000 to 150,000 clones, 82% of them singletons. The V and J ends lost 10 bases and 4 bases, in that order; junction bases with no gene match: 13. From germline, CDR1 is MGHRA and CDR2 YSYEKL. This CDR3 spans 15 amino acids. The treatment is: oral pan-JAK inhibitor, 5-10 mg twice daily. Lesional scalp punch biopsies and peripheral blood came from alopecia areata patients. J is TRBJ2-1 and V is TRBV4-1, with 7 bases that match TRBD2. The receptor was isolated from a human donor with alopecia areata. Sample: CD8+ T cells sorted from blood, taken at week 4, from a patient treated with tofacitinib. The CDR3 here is CATSSPGGSYNEQFF. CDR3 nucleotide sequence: TGCGCCACCAGTTCCCCGGGCGGGAGTTACAATGAGCAGTTCTTC.